A selection of T cell receptor beta chains follows, all from one sample in a study of regulatory T cells in long-lasting Graves disease. A single record per CDR3 protein comes from TCRdb applying MiXCR to the multiplex PCR reads. The table shows approximately 350,000 distinct CDR3 sequences, with 16% occurring only once. These data were also reused for a study on T cells in Graves' hyperthyroidism and ophthalmopathy.

The material was peripheral blood mononuclear cells (PBMCs), obtained at new diagnosis, from a patient treated with antithyroid drugs. The receptors originated from a middle-aged man with Graves disease. Each CDR3 is given with its conserved first and last residue. A D gene is named only where the DNA matches it firmly. Size tells how often a clone was seen (once, few, many) or the class of an expanded clone, and some rows leave it out.

>many|TRBJ2-5|TRBV30|.
CAWSNLETQYF
TGTGCCTGGAGTAACCTCGAGACCCAGTACTTC
>many|TRBJ2-1|TRBV14|.
CASSQGARSYNEQFF
TGTGCCAGCAGCCAAGGGGCTCGATCCTACAATGAGCAGTTCTTC
>few|TRBJ2-5|TRBV5-1|.
CASSLEGLGETQYF
TGCGCCAGCAGCTTGGAGGGTCTGGGAGAGACCCAGTACTTC
>.|TRBJ2-3|TRBV5-1|.
CASSVLNVGRGSTDTQYF
TGCGCCAGCAGCGTCCTCAACGTCGGCCGAGGAAGCACAGATACGCAGTATTTT
>many|TRBJ2-1|TRBV5-5|TRBD1
CASSLDRGRGYNEQFF
TGTGCCAGCAGCTTAGACAGGGGTCGGGGATACAATGAGCAGTTCTTC
>many|TRBJ2-1|TRBV2|.
CASSDARLATEQFF
TGTGCCAGCAGTGATGCGCGGCTAGCTACTGAGCAGTTCTTC
>many|TRBJ2-7|TRBV11-1|.
CASSLGVATEQYF
TGTGCCAGCAGCTTAGGCGTTGCGACCGAGCAGTACTTC
>many|TRBJ2-7|TRBV28|TRBD2
CASSLRQGLADYEQYF
TGTGCCAGCAGTCTCCGCCAGGGACTAGCGGATTACGAGCAGTACTTC
>.|TRBJ2-5|TRBV20-1|.
CSTKGEMGETQYF
TGCAGTACCAAAGGGGAGATGGGAGAGACCCAGTACTTC
>few|TRBJ2-2|TRBV11-2|TRBD2
CASSLSGGELSF
TGTGCCAGCAGCCTTAGCGGGGGGGAGCTGTCTTTT
>few|TRBJ2-7|TRBV7-8|.
CASSLGFEYEQYF
TGTGCCAGCAGCTTGGGGTTTGAGTACGAGCAGTACTTC
>.|TRBJ1-5|TRBV5-1|.
CASSLGGGRNQPQHF
TGCGCCAGCAGCTTGGGGGGGGGGCGCAATCAGCCCCAGCATTTT
>.|TRBJ2-5|TRBV9|TRBD1
CASSPQTGGETQYF
TGTGCCAGCAGCCCCCAGACAGGGGGAGAGACCCAGTACTTC
>many|TRBJ2-3|TRBV7-2|.
CASSFDRNTDTQYF
TGTGCCAGCAGCTTCGACAGGAACACAGATACGCAGTATTTT
>many|TRBJ1-3|TRBV3-1|.
CASSQGSGNTIYF
TGTGCCAGCAGCCAGGGATCTGGAAACACCATATATTTT
>many|TRBJ2-7|TRBV2|TRBD2
CASLLAGGTNYEQYF
TGTGCCAGCCTGCTAGCGGGGGGTACAAACTACGAGCAGTACTTC
>few|TRBJ2-7|TRBV6-1|.
CASSETTSYEQYF
TGTGCCAGCAGTGAGACGACGTCCTACGAGCAGTACTTC
>.|TRBJ1-5|TRBV7-2|TRBD1
CASSLGQGAGRQHF
TGTGCCAGCAGCTTAGGACAGGGGGCGGGGAGACAGCATTTT